This T cell receptor beta chain was identified in a study of cytomegalovirus exposure and HLA in healthy donors. Primers: 60 Vbeta forward and 13 Jbeta reverse. Sequenced by immunoSEQ multiplex PCR; TCRdb stores in-frame clones only, minus some. The sample has around 190,000 clones, roughly 77% seen once. There were likely unrecorded immune exposures, though donors were nominally healthy when sampled. The CDR3 contains 17 residues. Unmatched junction bases numbered 10, after V lost 1 base and J lost 5 bases. From germline, CDR1 is LNHNV and CDR2 YYDKDF (reference sequence). J is TRBJ1-2 and V is TRBV15; 10 bases map to TRBD1. Sequencing was done on a sample of PBMCs. This clonotype originated in a woman between 50 and 59 years old in good health and CMV-seronegative. Here the CDR3 DNA reads TGTGCCACCAGCAGAGGGGGGACAGGGGCCTCCGATTATGGCTACACCTTC. Encoded protein: CATSRGGTGASDYGYTF.